A single sample is the source of the 26 T cell receptor beta chains below, sequenced in a study of blood T cell repertoires in COVID-19. Here immunoSEQ multiplex PCR was the method, and the copy in TCRdb shows in-frame clones only, minus some. The sample records over 100,000 clones, around four fifths being singletons. Sequenced sample: peripheral blood. Receptors originate from an older woman with acute or convalescent COVID-19.

The chain is built from TRBV5-4 and TRBJ2-1; 7 positions agree with TRBD2. Unmatched junction bases numbered 7, after V lost 0 bases and J lost 7 bases. Germline CDR1 is SGHNT and CDR2 is YYREEE (reference sequence). The CDR3 covers 15 residues. The CDR3 sequence: CASSLGGLVGNEQFF. DNA for the CDR3: TGTGCCAGCAGCTTGGGTGGACTAGTGGGAAATGAGCAGTTCTTC. The variable domain in full, with the rest retrieved from reference TRBV5-4 and TRBJ2-1, is ETGVTQSPTHLIKTRGQQVTLRCSSQSGHNTVSWYQQALGQGPQFIFQYYREEENGRGNFPPRFSGLQFPNYSSELNVNALELDDSALYLCASSLGGLVGNEQFFGPGTRLTVL.

This sequence joins TRBV30 and TRBJ1-1; TRBD1 is a possible D gene (6 bases). Germline V gene data show CDR1 as GTSNPN and CDR2 as SVGIG (reference sequence). Trimming shortened V by 2 bases and J by 3 bases, and 16 bases separated the two germline ends. The CDR3 consists of 15 residues. The CDR3 DNA follows: TGTGCCTGGAGTCCCAACTCACAGGGTGACACTGAAGCTTTCTTT. Amino acid sequence: CAWSPNSQGDTEAFF.

The chain has TRBV5-1 and TRBJ2-1; D might be TRBD2 (5 bases). CDR3 length: 12 residues. Trimming cost V 4 bases and J 8 bases, with 10 bases left between them. Germline-derived CDR1 and CDR2 are SGHRS and YFSETQ. The CDR3 here is CASSQDGDEQFF. The CDR3 nucleotides are TGCGCCAGCAGCCAGGACGGGGATGAGCAGTTCTTC.

The chain links TRBV30 to TRBJ1-2, with D possibly TRBD1 on 6 matching bases. This CDR3 is 13 amino acids long. Trimming left V 2 bases short and J 9 bases short, with 16 bases between. Germline loops: CDR1 GTSNPN, CDR2 SVGIG (reference sequence). CDR3: CAWSFIRQASYTF. The CDR3 DNA sequence: TGTGCCTGGAGTTTTATCCGACAGGCGAGCTACACCTTC.

This clone was recorded a few times. This rearrangement joins TRBV5-6 to TRBJ2-6; D is unresolved. This CDR3 region has 13 residues. Per the germline V gene, CDR1 is SGHDT and CDR2 is YYEEEE. V dropped 4 bases and J dropped 1 base, with 3 bases sitting between them. The chain's CDR3 is CASSPSGANVLTF. CDR3 sequence (DNA): TGTGCCAGCAGCCCTTCTGGGGCCAACGTCCTGACTTTC.

The chain has TRBV4-1 and TRBJ1-1; D call uncertain. This CDR3 region has 14 residues. Germline lookup yields CDR1 MGHRA and CDR2 YSYEKL. V dropped 3 bases and J dropped 1 base, with 9 bases sitting between them. The CDR3 region is CASSHDFANTEAFF. CDR3 DNA sequence: TGCGCCAGCAGCCACGACTTCGCGAACACTGAAGCTTTCTTT.

A few counts support this clone. The chain carries TRBV7-3 and TRBJ1-1; TRBD1 matches at 7 bases. The ends lost 5 bases at V and 5 bases at J; junction bases unmatched: 5. CDR1 is SGHTA and CDR2 is FQGTGA in the germline V gene. CDR3 length: 13 residues. The CDR3: CASSRQGGTEAFF. The CDR3 coding sequence is TGTGCCAGCAGCCGACAGGGCGGGACTGAAGCTTTCTTT.

V is TRBV3-1 (or the pseudogene TRBV3-2) and J is TRBJ2-3; 9 bases are shared with TRBD1. This CDR3 region has 15 residues. Per germline, CDR1 LGHDT and CDR2 YNNKEL (reference sequence). The V and J ends lost 1 base and 11 bases, in that order; junction bases with no gene match: 10. This CDR3 is CASSQGTGVPPGQYF. The CDR3 DNA follows: TGTGCCAGCAGCCAAGGGACAGGGGTCCCTCCGGGGCAGTATTTT.

The genes are TRBV6-5 and TRBJ1-1; 7 bases map to TRBD1. The CDR3 extends over 14 amino acids. CDR1 and CDR2 (germline): MNHEY, SVGAGI. V lost 2 bases and J lost 4; bases outside the gene matches: 4. This chain's CDR3 is CASSYSQGVTEAFF. As DNA, the CDR3 is TGTGCCAGCAGTTACAGTCAGGGGGTCACTGAAGCTTTCTTT.

The genes are TRBV5-4 and TRBJ1-1; a weak D match, TRBD1 (6 bases). This CDR3 spans 15 amino acids. CDR1 and CDR2 (germline): SGHNT, YYREEE (reference sequence). The ends were cut back, 4 bases at V and 6 bases at J, with 19 bases in the middle. In DNA form, the CDR3 reads TGTGCCAGCAGCGCTGGGGGGGGCGCTGGGGCTGAAGCTTTCTTT. As protein: CASSAGGGAGAEAFF. Using reference TRBV5-4 and TRBJ1-1 for the parts outside the CDR3, the full variable domain is ETGVTQSPTHLIKTRGQQVTLRCSSQSGHNTVSWYQQALGQGPQFIFQYYREEENGRGNFPPRFSGLQFPNYSSELNVNALELDDSALYLCASSAGGGAGAEAFFGQGTRLTVV.

This chain joins TRBV19 and TRBJ1-5; tentative D call: TRBD1 (5 bases). The CDR3 length is 14 residues. CDR1 LNHDA and CDR2 SQIVND come from the germline V gene (reference sequence). With 5 bases removed from V and 8 bases from J, the gap between germline ends came to 16 bases. The CDR3 DNA reads TGTGCCAGTAGTCCGAGGGACTCCCTTGAGCCCCAGCATTTT. Its protein product is CASSPRDSLEPQHF. Full variable domain (outside the CDR3, taken from reference TRBV19 and TRBJ1-5): DGGITQSPKYLFRKEGQNVTLSCEQNLNHDAMYWYRQDPGQGLRLIYYSQIVNDFQKGDIAEGYSVSREKKESFPLTVTSAQKNPTAFYLCASSPRDSLEPQHFGDGTRLSIL.

CDR3 coding DNA: TGTGCCAGCCGAGGATCGGGAGGTGCCTATGGCTACACCTTC. Its protein product is CASRGSGGAYGYTF. The chain links TRBV27 to TRBJ1-2; D is undetermined. V lost 8 bases, J lost 4 bases, and 17 bases lay in between. The CDR3 totals 14 residues. The germline gives CDR1 MNHEY, CDR2 SMNVEV (reference sequence).

The chain couples TRBV6-5 to TRBJ1-2; D call uncertain. The germline V and J ends were trimmed by 6 bases and 6 bases, with 14 bases remaining between them. The CDR3 consists of 13 residues. Germline V gene data show CDR1 as MNHEY and CDR2 as SVGAGI. CDR3 region: CASRAGGYHGYTF. DNA for the CDR3: TGTGCCAGCAGAGCAGGAGGGTACCATGGCTACACCTTC.

The rearrangement uses TRBV15 and TRBJ1-2; no clear D gene. The CDR3 loop spans 15 amino acids. Trimming removed 5 bases at V and 8 bases at J, with 21 bases between. CDR1 LNHNV and CDR2 YYDKDF come from the germline V gene (reference sequence). CDR3 loop: CATSGSGVILRGYTF. The CDR3 region has the DNA TGTGCCACCAGCGGCTCCGGGGTGATCCTGAGAGGCTACACCTTC.

The chain employs TRBV7-8 and TRBJ2-2; weak D call: TRBD2 (5 bases). Germline V gives CDR1 SGHVS, CDR2 FQNEAQ. This CDR3 has 17 residues. Between the trimmed V and J ends, which lost 3 bases and 0 bases, there was a span of 14 bases. The CDR3 protein is CASSFSDSHANTGELFF. In DNA, the CDR3 is TGTGCCAGCAGCTTTTCGGACTCACACGCGAACACCGGGGAGCTGTTTTTT.

The chain employs TRBV19 and TRBJ1-2; 8 bases align to TRBD1. V lost 8 bases, J lost 1 base, and 9 bases stayed unmatched. This CDR3 region has 15 residues. The germline CDR1 and CDR2 sequences are LNHDA and SQIVND (reference sequence). CDR3 region: CASASRDRSNYGYTF. Written as DNA, the CDR3 is TGTGCCAGTGCAAGCCGGGACAGGAGTAACTATGGCTACACCTTC. The full variable domain, in which reference TRBV19 and TRBJ1-2 provide the parts outside the CDR3, is DGGITQSPKYLFRKEGQNVTLSCEQNLNHDAMYWYRQDPGQGLRLIYYSQIVNDFQKGDIAEGYSVSREKKESFPLTVTSAQKNPTAFYLCASASRDRSNYGYTFGSGTRLTVV.

The chain employs TRBV28 and TRBJ1-1, with unresolved D. Germline CDR1 and CDR2: MDHEN and SYDVKM. The CDR3 runs to 14 residues. V was pared by 5 bases and J by 0 bases, with 10 bases between. CDR3 protein: CASSDGSMNTEAFF. The CDR3 coding sequence is TGTGCCAGCAGTGACGGGAGCATGAACACTGAAGCTTTCTTT.

This chain connects TRBV28 to TRBJ2-5, with 8 nucleotides matching TRBD1. Germline CDR1 and CDR2: MDHEN and SYDVKM. CDR3 length: 15 residues. Trimming removed 5 bases from V and 5 bases from J; junction bases left unmatched: 10. DNA of the CDR3: TGTGCCAGCAGTATTCCTCAGGGGGCGGGGGAGACCCAGTACTTC. Translated: CASSIPQGAGETQYF.

V usage is TRBV10-3 and J usage is TRBJ2-3; maybe TRBD1 (6 bases). CDR3 size: 15 residues. Deletions cut 0 bases from V and 5 bases from J, with 12 bases between. Germline V gene sequence: CDR1 ENHRY, CDR2 SYGVKD. The CDR3, as DNA: TGTGCCATCAGTGAGTCCAGGGGTGGGAAAGATACGCAGTATTTT. Amino acids: CAISESRGGKDTQYF.

The CDR3 is CASSQELAGHDEQFF. The DNA for the CDR3 is TGCGCCAGCAGCCAAGAACTAGCGGGGCACGATGAGCAGTTCTTC. V is TRBV4-3 and J is TRBJ2-1; 10 bases line up with TRBD2. Germline V gene sequence: CDR1 LGHNA, CDR2 YSLEER. The CDR3 covers 15 residues. V was pared by 0 bases and J by 8 bases, with 4 bases of the junction left unmatched.

The gene calls are TRBV5-4 and TRBJ1-4, with TRBD1 as a possible D gene (5 bases). Trimming left V 1 base short and J 4 bases short, with 11 bases between. This CDR3 comprises 15 residues. CDR1 SGHNT and CDR2 YYREEE come from the germline V gene (reference sequence). The CDR3, as DNA: TGTGCCAGCAGCTTGCGACAGTTGAATAATGAAAAACTGTTTTTT. Its protein is CASSLRQLNNEKLFF.

There are a few counts of this clone. One base away lies a much larger clone, so this may be a sequencing read error. The same CDR3 is also encoded by other DNA sequences in this sample. The rearrangement joins TRBV28 to TRBJ2-5; 12 nucleotides line up with TRBD2. Per the germline V gene, CDR1 is MDHEN and CDR2 is SYDVKM. The CDR3 is 16 amino acids. Losses at the gene ends were 6 bases for V and 5 bases for J; bases not matched to a gene: 10. CDR3 nucleotides: TGTGCCAGCAGGGGACTAGCGGGCGGGGGCGGGGAGACCCAGTACTTC. This encodes CASRGLAGGGGETQYF. Based on the CDR3 plus reference TRBV28 and TRBJ2-5, the full variable domain is DVKVTQSSRYLVKRTGEKVFLECVQDMDHENMFWYRQDPGLGLRLIYFSYDVKMKEKGDIPEGYSVSREKKERFSLILESASTNQTSMYLCASRGLAGGGGETQYFGPGTRLLVL.

This chain joins TRBV9 and TRBJ2-1, with 9 bases identical to TRBD1. The V and J ends lost 0 bases and 8 bases, in that order; junction bases with no gene match: 9. The CDR3 consists of 16 residues. Germline V gene lookup returns CDR1 SGDLS and CDR2 YYNGEE. CDR3 protein: CASSVGGLGQGDEQFF. The CDR3 coding sequence is TGTGCCAGCAGCGTAGGAGGGTTGGGACAGGGAGATGAGCAGTTCTTC.

The chain carries TRBV7-9 and TRBJ1-1; D gene uncertain. CDR3 length: 17 amino acids. The V gene lost 1 base and the J gene lost 0 bases, with 15 bases spanning the gap. Germline V gene data show CDR1 as SEHNR and CDR2 as FQNEAQ (reference sequence). The CDR3 DNA is TGTGCCAGCAGCTTAGAGGCCCGCAGCGTCATGAACACTGAAGCTTTCTTT. The encoded protein is CASSLEARSVMNTEAFF.

This clone was detected many times. The rearrangement links TRBV29-1 to TRBJ1-1; D might be TRBD1 (5 bases). V gave up 4 bases and J gave up 1 base, with 13 bases separating them. The CDR3 loop spans 14 amino acids. Germline V gene lookup returns CDR1 SQVTM and CDR2 ANQGSEA. CDR3 sequence: CSVGRTQSNTEAFF. The CDR3 DNA reads TGCAGCGTTGGACGGACACAATCGAACACTGAAGCTTTCTTT.

This chain uses TRBV2 with TRBJ2-7; tentative D call: TRBD1 (6 bases). This CDR3 has 13 residues. Germline V gene sequence: CDR1 SNHLY, CDR2 FYNNEI. Between the trimmed V and J ends, which lost 7 bases and 0 bases, there was a span of 10 bases. The CDR3 bases are TGTGCCAGCATGCAGGACAGCTCCTACGAGCAGTACTTC. It codes for CASMQDSSYEQYF.